This T cell receptor beta chain derives from a study of Tregs in tolerant kidney transplant recipients. Method: immunoSEQ multiplex PCR; TCRdb's copy keeps in-frame clones and lacks some. This table has 60,000 or so clones, about 86% appearing once. The germline V gene encodes CDR1 SGHTA and CDR2 FQGTGA. The V gene lost 2 bases and the J gene lost 2 bases, with 12 bases spanning the gap. The CDR3 totals 16 residues. The clonotype comes from a human donor in good health. The sequencing input was CD4+ T cells from blood. The rearrangement joins TRBV7-3 to TRBJ2-2, with D perhaps matching TRBD1 or TRBD2 (5 bases each). CDR3 coding DNA: TGTGCCAGCAGCTTATTTGGGGGAAGTAACACCGGGGAGCTGTTTTTT. It encodes CASSLFGGSNTGELFF.